This T cell receptor beta chain is from a study of blood T cell repertoires in COVID-19. Overall study: Donors in the United States, Italy and Spain gave samples during acute or convalescent COVID-19.

After removal of 5 bases from V and 5 bases from J, the junction contained 10 bases not matched to a gene. The CDR3 is 15 residues long. Germline V gene sequence: CDR1 SGHVS, CDR2 FQNEAQ. Study processing details: Estimates of nucleated cell counts were drawn from the amplification of reference gene primers. The assay was immunoSEQ multiplex PCR, and TCRdb's table has in-frame clones only and misses some. The V and J calls and clone size are taken from that table; D and trimming were inferred from the DNA. The sample gives about 74,000 clones, about 88% of which show up once; less than 3% is in the top ten.

Material: peripheral blood. This sequence originates from a man aged 70 or older with active or convalescent COVID-19. The chain employs TRBV7-8 and TRBJ2-5; 8 nucleotides match TRBD2. The CDR3 region is CASSPSSRGGETQYF. In nucleotides, the CDR3 is TGTGCCAGCAGCCCTAGCTCCCGGGGGGGGGAGACCCAGTACTTC.